The following is a T cell receptor (beta chain) sequence with its context. This clonotype was recorded many times. Its recognized antigen is unknown. Base qualities are missing; no much larger clone stands one base away. The library relied on RT-PCR. Sequencer: Illumina HiSeq 2500. Using fastp at Q25 and MiXCR, TCRdb reprocessed the public reads and kept productive beta chains. Duplicate CDR3 protein sequences are folded into a single record with the most common DNA and genes. Counted in this sample were hundreds of thousands of distinct CDR3 sequences; about 15% of them appeared once. The ten largest account for 5.5% to 7% of the sample. The sample is drawn from a study of response to subunit inactivated influenza vaccine (dated 2018 in TCRdb). Study-level background: The study used deep quantitative T cell receptor repertoire profiling to track responses to a trivalent subunit inactivated influenza vaccine. Overall study outcomes, separate from this receptor: The authors proposed that each seasonal influenza vaccination may bring in only a limited number of new T cells.

From its cysteine to its phenylalanine, the CDR3 spans 14 amino acids. The sequence is cut down to CDR3 DNA, 42 bases in frame from base 1. According to the germline V gene (reference sequence), CDR1 reads DFQATT and CDR2 reads SNEGSKA. Relative to germline, V is 5 bases shorter and J is 1 base shorter, with 11 bases between their ends. This TCR came from a man over 45 who received an inactivated influenza vaccine. Donor details come from another sample of the same person, matched by shared clones. The sequencing used PBMCs from blood, collected approximately 15 days before vaccination. The chain links TRBV20-1 with TRBJ2-2, with the D segment identity uncertain. CDR3 region: CSAWVAGNTGELFF. In nucleotides, the sequence is TGCAGTGCTTGGGTGGCAGGGAACACCGGGGAGCTGTTTTTT.